Described below is a single T cell receptor beta chain sequence and its context. This record comes from a study of OX40 agonist ivuxolimab in advanced cancers. Measured with immunoSEQ multiplex PCR; TCRdb has only the in-frame clones, and not every one. The sample includes about 80,000 clones, more than 75% seen only once; the top ten take roughly 0.35%. There are 17 residues in the CDR3. The V gene's germline CDR1 is GTSNPN and CDR2 SVGIG (reference sequence). Sequencing was performed on CD4+ or CD8+ T cells sorted from blood, taken in a trial of the OX40 agonist ivuxolimab. The J gene is TRBJ2-7, the V gene TRBV30; 8 nucleotides align to TRBD2. With the DNA end fitting TRBJ2-1 better, the J assignment may be wrong. This clonotype was obtained from an adult with an advanced solid tumor such as melanoma, head and neck, liver or kidney cancer. CDR3 DNA sequence: TGTGCCTGGAGTGGCGGGGCGGGAGGACTCGCCGTCAACGAGCAGTTCTTC. It translates to CAWSGGAGGLAVNEQFF.